Reported below is one TCR beta chain. The target antigen is unknown. The source of the sample is a study of cytomegalovirus exposure and HLA in healthy donors. Notes on the study in general: In a later analysis, at a false discovery rate of 0.05, 16,951 TCR beta sequences were associated with HLA alleles.

PCR involved 60 Vbeta and 13 Jbeta primers. Sequenced by immunoSEQ multiplex PCR; TCRdb stores in-frame clones only, minus some. The data show approximately 170,000 clones, about 84% seen once. The CDR3 runs to 15 residues. The V end lost 2 bases, the J end lost 5 bases, and 15 bases lay between the germline ends. CDR1 is MNHNY, CDR2 SVGAGI, per germline (reference sequence). Sequenced material: PBMCs. The receptor comes from a man aged 50-60 years in good health and CMV-seropositive. This chain links TRBV6-6 with TRBJ1-2; tentatively, D is TRBD1 (6 bases). CDR3 sequence: CASSYATTGSYGYTF. The CDR3 coding sequence is TGTGCCAGCAGTTACGCCACGACAGGTTCTTATGGCTACACCTTC.